This T cell receptor (beta chain) emerged from a study of shared clonotypes between healthy human individuals. Study-level information: Per donor, CD8 memory used one plate, CD8 naive used two, CD4 memory used three and CD4 naive used three. Findings of the study overall: The low donor count limited represented genetic and exposure-history diversity.

Produced via immunoSEQ multiplex PCR; TCRdb's table is partial and in-frame only. Of approximately 2,000,000 clones in the sample, around 92% are singletons; the top ten hold 0.37%. To note about this clone: Its antigen is unknown.

The receptor was derived from a man younger than 30 in good health. Some clones in this sample may be carry-over from other donors' samples. Material: naive CD4+ T cells from PBMCs. Regarding subset: CD45RA+ positively selected.

The CDR3 nucleotides read TGTGCCACCAGCAGAGATCAGAATTCACCCCTCCACTTT. It translates to CATSRDQNSPLHF. The genes are TRBV15 and TRBJ1-6; D gene unclear. Germline-derived CDR1 and CDR2 are LNHNV and YYDKDF (reference sequence). The CDR3 length is 13 residues. Trimming pared 0 bases from V and 7 bases from J, leaving 4 bases between.